This TCR beta chain emerged from a study of PD-L1 blockade in urothelial cancer. Overall study: After treatment start, blood was analyzed at 3 weeks (second dose) and at 6 weeks. Per blood sample, T cells had a median of roughly 150,000.

Added to each PCR by spiking were synthetic TCR analog templates. The data were produced by immunoSEQ multiplex PCR, yet TCRdb's version contains in-frame clones alone and is incomplete. This table has about 20,000 clones, approximately 86% appearing once. As to this clone: The antigen is undetermined.

Overall study results and limits: Durable-benefit cases showed more tumor-associated blood clone expansion at 3 weeks.

Trimming took 6 bases from V and 2 from J, leaving 13 bases between them. From germline, CDR1 is MNHEY and CDR2 SVGAGI. This CDR3 is built from 14 residues. The rearrangement uses TRBV6-5 and TRBJ1-2; no clear D. The material sequenced was PBMCs, taken around atezolizumab (anti-PD-L1) treatment. The receptor was derived from a man aged 45-65 years with urothelial cancer. CDR3 region: CASSYLPVNYGYTF. CDR3 DNA: TGTGCCAGCAGCTACCTTCCAGTCAACTATGGCTACACCTTC.